This passage covers 5 T cell receptor beta chains from one sample sequenced in a study of blood T cell repertoires in COVID-19. The method was immunoSEQ multiplex PCR; TCRdb's version includes in-frame clones alone and lacks a portion of them. The table lists roughly 280,000 clones, about 90% of them singletons. The sample comprised peripheral blood. Every receptor here comes from a woman in her thirties with COVID-19, enrolled during active disease.

The rearrangement links TRBV28 to TRBJ2-7; tentatively, D is TRBD2 (5 bases). V lost 2 bases and J lost 4, with 12 bases in between. Germline CDR1 reads MDHEN; CDR2 reads SYDVKM. The CDR3 is made up of 14 amino acids. The CDR3 is CASSLGLTGYEQYF. In nucleotides, the CDR3 is TGTGCCAGCAGTTTAGGGTTGACGGGGTACGAGCAGTACTTC.

V is TRBV2 and J is TRBJ2-2, with a possible D match to TRBD2 (5 bases). V lost 6 bases, J lost 6 bases, and 14 bases lay in between. The CDR3 is 14 residues long. Germline lookup yields CDR1 SNHLY and CDR2 FYNNEI. This CDR3 reads CASSPLVNSGELFF. CDR3 in DNA: TGTGCCAGCAGCCCACTAGTAAACTCCGGGGAGCTGTTTTTT.

For this clone: One end of the junction fails to match germline, which may point to a read error. The chain carries TRBV7-7 and TRBJ2-5, with 9 bases aligning to TRBD2. The CDR3 runs 13 residues. Germline-derived CDR1 and CDR2 are SSHAT and FNYEAQ (reference sequence). The CDR3 bases are TGTGCTAGCAGCCCGGCGGGGGGGGAGACCCAGTACTTC. Amino acids: CASSPAGGETQYF.

This clone has a handful of counts. The chain has TRBV5-6 and TRBJ2-7; TRBD2 matches at 8 bases. CDR1 and CDR2 (germline): SGHDT, YYEEEE. The CDR3 sequence is 16 residues long. J was trimmed by 1 base and V by 3 bases; bases with no gene match: 9. CDR3 nucleotide sequence: TGTGCCAGCAGCTCACGGGGACTAGTAGGTTCCTACGAGCAGTACTTC. Its protein product is CASSSRGLVGSYEQYF. Variable domain in full (rest from reference TRBV5-6 and TRBJ2-7): DAGVTQSPTHLIKTRGQQVTLRCSPKSGHDTVSWYQQALGQGPQFIFQYYEEEERQRGNFPDRFSGHQFPNYSSELNVNALLLGDSALYLCASSSRGLVGSYEQYFGPGTRLTVT.

CDR3 amino acids: CACLNPDRDSEQYF. The CDR3 DNA sequence: TGTGCCTGTCTCAACCCCGACAGGGATAGCGAGCAGTACTTC. V gene TRBV30 combines with J gene TRBJ2-7, with TRBD1 matching 7 bases. This CDR3 region has 14 residues. CDR1 and CDR2 (germline): GTSNPN, SVGIG (reference sequence). The V segment lost 6 bases and the J segment 6 bases; nucleotides outside the gene matches: 14.